This T cell receptor (beta chain) comes out of a study of T cell responses to AZD1222 COVID-19 vaccine (dated by TCRdb to about 2021). About the investigation overall: AZD1222 recipients given second doses at about 4 weeks or at about 12 weeks were pooled, since spike-specific TCR depth and breadth were not found to differ between the two schedules. TCR sequencing covered over 230 trial participants: about 210 given two doses of AZD1222 and about 26 given two doses of MenACWY control vaccine. Trial participants were enrolled by age into subgroups of 18-55, 56-69 and 70-plus years, and roughly 160, 29 and 62 TCR-sequenced participants, respectively, were included in these subgroups. The full study reports these points: Only a handful of AZD1222 recipients were SARS-CoV-2 seropositive at baseline, limiting conclusions about previously exposed vaccinees. The 56-69-year group was small, and its depth increase did not reach significance, likely because of low power. Because no samples from the day 14 peak response were available, repertoires could be characterized only after the peak T cell response. Participants were mostly white British and included more females than males, and it was suggested by the authors that clonal diversity may have been underestimated. CD4 TCRs associated with the vaccine covered the entire spike protein, and the dominant responses were in regions 160-218 and 743-854. A significant rise in spike-specific TCR breadth and depth was observed after two AZD1222 doses relative to day 0 and relative to MenACWY recipients. Nearly half of unique spike-specific TCRs reportedly recognized epitopes outside regions mutated in the B.1.351 and B.1.1.7 variants.

The CDR3 sequence holds 13 residues, the cysteine and phenylalanine included. Of the read, only the CDR3 DNA is kept; its 39 bases are in frame from base 1. Clipping removes 3 bases from V and 5 bases from J, with 1 as the unmatched junction base count. With respect to this clone: Its antigen has not been determined. It has no much larger one-base neighbor in the sample; base qualities were not kept.

The time point label, read with the paper, signifies: baseline before first vaccination. Samples from vaccinated people were obtained from the UK trials COV001 and COV002, which included a single-blind randomized controlled phase 2/3 trial of AZD1222 (ChAdOx1 nCoV-19) in healthy adults. For TCRbeta chain sequencing, PBMC samples were collected from trial participants at day 0 and at day 28 after the second dose. The CDR3 regions of human TCRbeta chains were analyzed by immunosequencing. The authors processed their data as follows. TCRs in the repertoires were matched against a reference library of SARS-CoV-2-specific TCRs that had been generated with the MIRA antigen-specificity platform. Breadth was defined as the fraction of unique TCRs that were SARS-CoV-2-associated, and depth was defined as the fraction of total T cells that were SARS-CoV-2-associated. Each spike-specific TCR was assigned to its reactive spike region and to a CD4 or CD8 class using the MIRA data. Log10-transformed breadth and depth values were compared by one-way ANOVA with Sidak's multiple comparisons tests. The table was pulled from immuneACCESS by TCRdb, which kept in-frame rearrangements only. Such tables lose some clones; where checked, under half of the loss comes from unresolved V genes, and the rest has no known cause. The V and J calls and clone size were taken over from that table, and D and trimming were inferred from the DNA. The sample profile shows 150,000 to 200,000 clones; 75% to 90% of them were found once. Approximately 2.5% of the sample is taken by the ten largest.

Source: peripheral blood, taken on day 0 of AZD1222 vaccination. The sequence was obtained from an adult in good health. The rearrangement combines TRBV12-3 or TRBV12-4 with TRBJ2-3, with 8 bases in between that match TRBD2. The CDR3 corresponds to CASSFLAGDTQYF. The DNA sequence is as follows: TGTGCCAGCAGTTTCCTAGCGGGAGATACGCAGTATTTT.